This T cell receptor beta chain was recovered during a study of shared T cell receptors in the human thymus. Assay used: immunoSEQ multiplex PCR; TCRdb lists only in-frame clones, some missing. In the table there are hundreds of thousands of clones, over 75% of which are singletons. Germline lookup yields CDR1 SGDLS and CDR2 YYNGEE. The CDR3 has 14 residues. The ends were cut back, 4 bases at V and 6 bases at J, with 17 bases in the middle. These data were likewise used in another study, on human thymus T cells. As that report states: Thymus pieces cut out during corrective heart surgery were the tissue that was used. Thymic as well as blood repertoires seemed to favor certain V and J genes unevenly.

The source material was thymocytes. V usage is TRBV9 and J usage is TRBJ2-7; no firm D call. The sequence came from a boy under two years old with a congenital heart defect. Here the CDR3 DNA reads TGTGCCAGCAGCCCCCCACTCGGGTTGTGCGAGCAGTACTTC. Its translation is CASSPPLGLCEQYF.